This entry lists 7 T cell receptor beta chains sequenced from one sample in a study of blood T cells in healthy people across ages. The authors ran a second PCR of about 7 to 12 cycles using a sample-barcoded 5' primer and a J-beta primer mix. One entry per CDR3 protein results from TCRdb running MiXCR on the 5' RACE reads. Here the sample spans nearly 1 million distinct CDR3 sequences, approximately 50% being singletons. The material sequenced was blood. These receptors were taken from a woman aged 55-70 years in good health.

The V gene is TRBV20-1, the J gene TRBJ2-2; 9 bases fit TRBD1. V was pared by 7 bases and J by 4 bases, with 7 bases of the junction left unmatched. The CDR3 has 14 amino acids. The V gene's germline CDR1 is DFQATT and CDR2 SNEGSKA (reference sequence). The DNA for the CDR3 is TGCAGTGGTACAGGGGGCTTCGGCACCGGGGAGCTGTTTTTT. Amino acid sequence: CSGTGGFGTGELFF.

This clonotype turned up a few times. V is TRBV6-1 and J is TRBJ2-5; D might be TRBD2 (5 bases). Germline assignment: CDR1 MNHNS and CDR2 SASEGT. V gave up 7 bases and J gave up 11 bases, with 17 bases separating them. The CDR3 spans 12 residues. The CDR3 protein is CASTGMSGEQYF. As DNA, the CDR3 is TGTGCCAGCACCGGGATGTCCGGGGAGCAGTACTTC.

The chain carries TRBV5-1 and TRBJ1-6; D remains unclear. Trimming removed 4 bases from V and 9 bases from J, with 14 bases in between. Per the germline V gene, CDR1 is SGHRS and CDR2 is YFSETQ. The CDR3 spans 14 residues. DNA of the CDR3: TGCGCCAGCAGCGTAACGGACGGTAGTTCACCCCTCCACTTT. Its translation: CASSVTDGSSPLHF.

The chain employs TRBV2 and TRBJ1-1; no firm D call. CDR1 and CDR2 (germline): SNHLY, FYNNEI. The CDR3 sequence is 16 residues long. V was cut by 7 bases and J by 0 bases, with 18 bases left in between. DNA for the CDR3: TGTGCCAGCAAGGACCGAGGGAACCGGCTGAACACTGAAGCTTTCTTT. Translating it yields CASKDRGNRLNTEAFF. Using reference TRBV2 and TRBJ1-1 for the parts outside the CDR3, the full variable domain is EPEVTQTPSHQVTQMGQEVILRCVPISNHLYFYWYRQILGQKVEFLVSFYNNEISEKSEIFDDQFSVERPDGSNFTLKIRSTKLEDSAMYFCASKDRGNRLNTEAFFGQGTRLTVV.

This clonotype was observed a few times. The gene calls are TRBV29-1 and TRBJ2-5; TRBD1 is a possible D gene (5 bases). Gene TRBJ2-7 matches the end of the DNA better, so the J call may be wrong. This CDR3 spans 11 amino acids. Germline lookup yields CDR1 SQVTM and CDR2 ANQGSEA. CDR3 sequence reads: CSVGQAHEQYF. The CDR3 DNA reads TGCAGCGTAGGACAAGCCCACGAGCAGTACTTC.

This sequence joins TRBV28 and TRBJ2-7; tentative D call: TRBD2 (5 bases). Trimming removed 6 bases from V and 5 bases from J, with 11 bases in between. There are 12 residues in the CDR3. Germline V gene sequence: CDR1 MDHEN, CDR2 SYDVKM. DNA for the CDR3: TGTGCCAGCAGCGGACTCCTGAACGAGCAGTACTTC. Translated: CASSGLLNEQYF. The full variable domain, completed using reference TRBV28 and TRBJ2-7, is DVKVTQSSRYLVKRTGEKVFLECVQDMDHENMFWYRQDPGLGLRLIYFSYDVKMKEKGDIPEGYSVSREKKERFSLILESASTNQTSMYLCASSGLLNEQYFGPGTRLTVT.

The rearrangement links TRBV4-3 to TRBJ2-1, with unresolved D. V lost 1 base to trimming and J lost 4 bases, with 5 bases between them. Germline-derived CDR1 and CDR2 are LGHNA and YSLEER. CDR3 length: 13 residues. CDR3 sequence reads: CASSQGLYNEQFF. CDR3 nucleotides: TGCGCCAGCAGCCAAGGACTTTACAATGAGCAGTTCTTC.